The source of this TCR beta chain is a study of beta chain features in type 1 diabetes (dated by TCRdb to about 2018). Context from the whole study: No differences in mean age, gender distribution, total cell number or subset yield were found between patients and healthy donors. A total of 85 million to 140 million sorted cells were examined across all samples, and a strong correlation was observed between cell number per subset and RNA yield. The study compared the TCRB repertoires of sorted circulating CD4+ T cell subsets in recently diagnosed type 1 diabetes patients with those in matched healthy donors. Regulatory and stem cell-like memory subsets were obtained from only 8 patients and about eight healthy donors, while naive and central memory subsets were obtained from all 30 or so donors. The paper as a whole reports these results and caveats: Shorter templates might have been favored by PCR, but patient and control samples were amplified and corrected together, so both groups would have been affected equally by any skew. Naive, central memory and regulatory TCRB repertoires appeared to be more similar among patients than among healthy donors. Because cDNA was sequenced instead of genomic DNA, highly expressing activated cells could be over-represented, though the groups showed no difference in activation or CD3 levels. A moderate but significant shortening of TCRB CDR3 length was observed in type 1 diabetes patients in all four CD4+ subsets. At VDJ recombination sites, patients with type 1 diabetes made fewer insertions and deleted more nucleotides, a pattern implying thymic rearrangement abnormalities. Because the HLA sub-analyses included only small numbers of individuals, any influence of HLA type on TCRB rearrangement was left unresolved.

From each donor, a single peripheral blood sample of 100 to 150 mL on average was drawn into heparinised tubes. A BD FACSAria II and a panel including CD45RO, CCR7, CD25, CD127, CD95 and CD27 were used to sort naive, central memory, regulatory and stem cell-like memory CD4+ T cells. A purity above 95% was achieved for all sorted populations. PBMCs were isolated right away by Lymphoprep density gradient centrifugation and were stained directly, without culture. So that batch effects would be minimized, each experiment stained and sorted samples in pairs, pairing one healthy donor with one patient. Trimmed from V: 2 bases; trimmed from J: 6 bases; junction bases lacking a gene match: 7. From cysteine to phenylalanine, the CDR3 is 15 amino acids long. The kept DNA is CDR3 alone, 45 bases in frame from the first base. From a lookup of the germline V gene (reference sequence), CDR1 and CDR2 are PRHDT and FYEKMQ.

On this clone itself: Its antigen target is currently unknown. No base quality information exists; no much larger clone differs at one position.

The entire isolated RNA was reverse transcribed using the High Capacity cDNA Reverse Transcription Kit, and thus expressed TCRB transcripts were sequenced. Deep immunoSEQ sequencing was applied to naive, central memory and regulatory T cell samples, giving an average of approximately 4 million total reads per sample. After sorted cells were lysed in RLT buffer, RNA was extracted with DNase-treated RNeasy Micro or Mini kits, with the choice depending on cell number. To prevent cross-contamination, every cell subset was processed on its own, while patient and healthy donor samples were processed together. The immunoSEQ multiplex PCR was used to amplify TCRB sequences from cDNA, generating 87-bp fragments that spanned the CDR3 region. The amplicons were sequenced using the Illumina HiSeq platform. As for how the authors treated the data: PCR bias was corrected computationally using synthetic template baselines, and reads within Hamming distance 2 were collapsed, with unmergeable singletons discarded. Reads were aligned to IMGT to assign V, D and J genes, CDR3 length, and insertions or deletions at six rearrangement sites. Within each subset, clonotype counts were normalized to the number of sorted cells before true diversity and Gini coefficients were calculated with the tcR R package. The overlap coefficient, calculated on TCRB nucleotide sequences, was used to measure repertoire sharing. Out-of-frame TCRB sequences from naive cells were analyzed to stand in for the pre-selection repertoire. TCRdb limited this immuneACCESS table to in-frame rearrangements with V and J called. A share of clones is missing; checked studies link under half to unresolved V genes, and the rest is unexplained. The V and J calls and the clone size are those of that table, but D and trimming were determined from the DNA. The sample data list approximately 160,000 clones, and roughly 65% of these were observed just once. Clones ranked in the top ten supply 0.08% to 0.095% of the sample.

This TCR derives from a man in his thirties or forties with type 1 diabetes. The chain links TRBV13 with TRBJ2-4; 7 bases in the middle match TRBD1. The sample was naive CD4+ T cells from blood. The sample's cell subset or site label is to be understood as: true naive CD4+ T cells. The encoded CDR3 is CASSLNRGWGNIQYF. The bases read TGTGCCAGCAGCTTAAACAGGGGATGGGGAAACATTCAGTACTTC.